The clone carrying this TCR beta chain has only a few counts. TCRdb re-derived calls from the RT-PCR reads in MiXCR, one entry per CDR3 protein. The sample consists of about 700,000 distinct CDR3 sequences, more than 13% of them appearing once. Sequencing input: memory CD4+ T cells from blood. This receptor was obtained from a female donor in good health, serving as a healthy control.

This CDR3 is CSSREALSYEQYF. The DNA for the CDR3 is TGCAGTTCGCGGGAGGCCCTGTCCTACGAGCAGTACTTC. The chain uses TRBV20-1 and TRBJ2-7; 8 bases match TRBD2. Per germline, CDR1 DFQATT and CDR2 SNEGSKA (reference sequence). Trimming removed 8 bases from V and 1 base from J; junction bases left unmatched: 7. This CDR3 spans 13 amino acids.